Each of the 22 T cell receptor beta chains below was sequenced from the same sample in a study of OX40 agonist ivuxolimab in advanced cancers. Profiling relied on immunoSEQ multiplex PCR, and the TCRdb table lists in-frame clones only, not all of them. The sample contains tens of thousands of clones, 80% to 90% of which appear only once. The sequencing here drew on CD4+ or CD8+ T cells sorted from blood, taken in a trial of the OX40 agonist ivuxolimab. The receptor source for this set is an adult with an advanced solid tumor such as melanoma, head and neck, liver or kidney cancer.

This clone has a single count. This chain joins TRBV10-3 and TRBJ2-5; 9 bases fit TRBD1. From germline, CDR1 is ENHRY and CDR2 SYGVKD. This CDR3 contains 18 residues. Trimming cost V 6 bases and J 1 base; bases outside gene matches: 15. This CDR3 reads CAISSGTGFIGGQETQYF. The CDR3 DNA follows: TGTGCCATCAGCTCCGGGACAGGGTTTATAGGAGGCCAAGAGACCCAGTACTTC.

This chain joins TRBV28 and TRBJ1-1; TRBD1 might be the D (5 bases). The V end lost 6 bases, the J end lost 0 bases, and 17 bases lay between the germline ends. The germline gives CDR1 MDHEN, CDR2 SYDVKM. CDR3 length: 16 residues. The CDR3 loop reads CASRLPGGTMNTEAFF. The CDR3 coding sequence is TGTGCCAGCAGACTCCCGGGGGGGACGATGAACACTGAAGCTTTCTTT.

The CDR3 DNA follows: TGTGCCAGCAGTCGGACTAGAGGAGAGACCCAGTACTTC. Protein: CASSRTRGETQYF. The chain couples TRBV6-5 to TRBJ2-5; 7 nucleotides line up with TRBD2. Germline V gene data show CDR1 as MNHEY and CDR2 as SVGAGI. The CDR3 extends over 13 amino acids. V trimming: 5 bases; J trimming: 4 bases; junction bases outside the gene matches: 4.

The chain carries TRBV18 and TRBJ2-4; possibly TRBD1 for D (5 bases). In germline, CDR1 is KGHSH, CDR2 LQKENI. Trimming pared 3 bases from V and 1 base from J, leaving 7 bases between. This CDR3 comprises 14 residues. CDR3 region: CASSPDTAKNIQYF. The CDR3 nucleotides read TGTGCCAGCTCACCGGACACGGCCAAAAACATTCAGTACTTC.

The V call is TRBV10-1, the J call TRBJ2-2, with 11 bases identical to TRBD2. Per germline, CDR1 WNHNN and CDR2 SYGVQD (reference sequence). V dropped 3 bases and J dropped 5; count of bases not matched to a gene: 8. The length of the CDR3 is 17 residues. The CDR3 loop reads CASSDPSGGQNTGELFF. As DNA, the CDR3 is TGCGCCAGCAGTGATCCTAGCGGGGGGCAGAATACCGGGGAGCTGTTTTTT.

This rearrangement joins TRBV19 to TRBJ2-1; possible D gene TRBD2, 5 bases. Germline lookup yields CDR1 LNHDA and CDR2 SQIVND (reference sequence). With 6 bases removed from V and 4 bases from J, the gap between germline ends came to 19 bases. CDR3 length: 16 amino acids. CDR3 bases: TGTGCCAGTAGAAGCCTCTTGGCGGGTGAATACAATGAGCAGTTCTTC. It specifies CASRSLLAGEYNEQFF.

This clone appeared a single time. The chain is built from TRBV7-2 and TRBJ2-7, with a weak D call TRBD1 (7 bases). The germline CDR1 and CDR2 sequences are SGHTA and FQGNSA. This CDR3 contains 14 residues. The V gene lost 2 bases and the J gene lost 3 bases, with 11 bases spanning the gap. The DNA for the CDR3 is TGTGCCAGCAGCTTACAGGGGGGAGGCTACGAGCAGTACTTC. Its protein is CASSLQGGGYEQYF. Variable domain in full (rest from reference TRBV7-2 and TRBJ2-7): GAGVSQSPSNKVTEKGKDVELRCDPISGHTALYWYRQSLGQGLEFLIYFQGNSAPDKSGLPSDRFSAERTGGSVSTLTIQRTQQEDSAVYLCASSLQGGGYEQYFGPGTRLTVT.

The gene calls are TRBV4-1 and TRBJ2-7, with TRBD2 matching over 7 bases. CDR1 is MGHRA and CDR2 is YSYEKL in the germline V gene. This CDR3 comprises 15 residues. V shed 4 bases and J 6 bases; nucleotides not matched to a gene: 12. The CDR3 DNA follows: TGCGCCAGCAGCCGAGAGCGGGGCCTCCTCTCCGAGCAGTACTTC. This gives the protein CASSRERGLLSEQYF.

This rearrangement joins TRBV28 to TRBJ2-5; the match to TRBD2 covers 8 bases. Germline assignment: CDR1 MDHEN and CDR2 SYDVKM. CDR3 length equals 17 residues. J lost 3 bases, V lost 6 bases, and 15 bases had no gene match. The CDR3 bases are TGTGCCAGCAGCTACACGGGCGGGGGGCCTTTAAAAGAGACCCAGTACTTC. Translated, it gives CASSYTGGGPLKETQYF.

The chain employs TRBV4-2 and TRBJ2-7; D might be TRBD2 (5 bases). Trimming took 3 bases from V and 3 from J, leaving 12 bases between them. This CDR3 region has 14 residues. CDR1 and CDR2 from the germline V gene are LGHNA and YNFKEQ. DNA of the CDR3: TGTGCCAGCAGCCAGGGAGAAGGGCGCTACGAGCAGTACTTC. Its protein is CASSQGEGRYEQYF.

The chain recombines TRBV9 with TRBJ1-4, with 7 bases matching TRBD1. This CDR3 region has 15 residues. Trimming removed 3 bases from V and 4 bases from J; junction bases left unmatched: 6. CDR1 SGDLS and CDR2 YYNGEE come from the germline V gene. This CDR3 reads CASSGQGVGNEKLFF. CDR3 nucleotides: TGTGCCAGCAGCGGACAGGGAGTGGGTAATGAAAAACTGTTTTTT.

The chain has TRBV6-5 and TRBJ2-7; possible D gene TRBD1, 6 bases. In germline, CDR1 is MNHEY, CDR2 SVGAGI. Trimming removed 6 bases from V and 4 bases from J, with 13 bases in between. CDR3 length: 13 residues. CDR3 residues: CASRETTGYEQYF. DNA of the CDR3: TGTGCCAGCAGGGAGACGACAGGTTACGAGCAGTACTTC.

The gene calls are TRBV19 and TRBJ1-5, with no clear D. Per the germline V gene, CDR1 is LNHDA and CDR2 is SQIVND (reference sequence). The CDR3 totals 12 residues. V dropped 6 bases and J dropped 5 bases, with 8 bases sitting between them. CDR3 sequence (DNA): TGTGCCAGTAGACTCTGGGATCAGCCCCAGCATTTT. Protein product: CASRLWDQPQHF.

The chain links TRBV14 to TRBJ2-7; 12 nucleotides agree with TRBD2. Germline V CDR1 and CDR2: SGHDN, FVKESK. V lost 7 bases to trimming and J lost 6 bases; unmatched junction nucleotides: 4. The CDR3 is 13 amino acids. The CDR3 DNA reads TGTGCCAGCACCCCGGGACTAGCGGGCGAGCAGTACTTC. Amino acid sequence: CASTPGLAGEQYF.

The genes are TRBV5-4 and TRBJ1-2, with TRBD1 matching 9 bases. Germline V CDR1 and CDR2: SGHNT, YYREEE (reference sequence). V trimming: 3 bases; J trimming: 2 bases; junction bases outside the gene matches: 5. The CDR3 contains 15 residues. DNA of the CDR3: TGTGCCAGCAGCTGGGGGACAGGGCTCAACTATGGCTACACCTTC. Protein product: CASSWGTGLNYGYTF.

This clone is medium-sized. J is TRBJ2-7 and V is TRBV5-1; weak D call: TRBD2 (6 bases). Trimming took off 3 bases at V and 5 bases at J, with 18 bases between the two ends. The CDR3 is 15 residues long. Germline CDR1 is SGHRS and CDR2 is YFSETQ. The CDR3 region is CASSSPKAGRHEQYF. CDR3 DNA sequence: TGCGCCAGCAGCTCCCCGAAGGCAGGGAGGCACGAGCAGTACTTC.

V is TRBV7-2 and J is TRBJ2-3, with unresolved D. The V end was cut by 1 base, the J end by 5 bases, with 1 base between. CDR1 is SGHTA, CDR2 FQGNSA, per germline. This CDR3 has 11 amino acids. The DNA for the CDR3 is TGTGCCAGCAGCTTAGAAGATACGCAGTATTTT. It encodes CASSLEDTQYF.

V gene TRBV4-2 combines with J gene TRBJ2-7; TRBD1 might be the D (6 bases). Germline values: CDR1 LGHNA, CDR2 YNFKEQ. The CDR3 totals 14 residues. Trimming cost V 4 bases and J 9 bases, with 19 bases left between them. The chain's CDR3 is CASSPQTGTGGQYF. CDR3 sequence (DNA): TGTGCCAGCAGCCCCCAGACAGGCACGGGTGGGCAGTACTTC.

This rearrangement joins TRBV19 to TRBJ2-1; D not resolved. With 3 bases removed from V and 6 bases from J, the gap between germline ends came to 9 bases. CDR3 length: 13 residues. Germline V lookup: CDR1 LNHDA, CDR2 SQIVND (reference sequence). The DNA of the CDR3 is TGTGCCAGTAGTATTGTGGGATCCAATGAGCAGTTCTTC. Translation: CASSIVGSNEQFF.

V is TRBV6-4 and J is TRBJ2-1; 10 positions agree with TRBD1. Germline CDR1 is MRHNA and CDR2 is SNTAGT. Trimming at V came to 5 bases and at J to 3 bases, leaving 7 bases not matched to a gene. This CDR3 is built from 16 residues. For the CDR3, the DNA is TGTGCCAGCAGTCCTTCCGGGACAGGGGTCTACAATGAGCAGTTCTTC. Amino acids: CASSPSGTGVYNEQFF.

The chain links TRBV10-3 to TRBJ1-1, with TRBD1 matching 7 bases. CDR1 and CDR2 from the germline V gene are ENHRY and SYGVKD. This CDR3 comprises 15 residues. V was clipped by 3 bases and J by 5 bases; unmatched bases: 9. CDR3 residues: CAISDGDRERTEAFF. The CDR3 nucleotides read TGTGCCATCAGTGACGGAGACAGGGAGAGAACTGAAGCTTTCTTT.

The chain uses TRBV7-9 and TRBJ1-6; D might be TRBD1 (5 bases). V lost 5 bases and J lost 10, with 9 bases in between. Per the germline V gene, CDR1 is SEHNR and CDR2 is FQNEAQ (reference sequence). The CDR3 spans 12 residues. CDR3 DNA: TGTGCCAGCAGCCGGGACTCCTCACCCCTCCACTTT. It specifies CASSRDSSPLHF.